These T cell receptor beta chains were read from a single sample in a study of human T cells and chemical hapten exposure. TCRdb called the RACE reads again in MiXCR, with one record for every CDR3 protein. The sample shows approximately 370,000 distinct CDR3 sequences, around 5.5% of them seen only once. Specimen: whole blood, collected in connection with sensitization to the hapten diphenylcyclopropenone (DPC). These receptors came from a woman younger than 35 with alopecia areata. Some clones in this sample may be carry-over from other donors' samples. Each CDR3 is given with its conserved first and last residue. D genes are given only for firm matches. Clone size, where shown, is once, few, many, or a class for clones that have expanded.

cdr3_nt cdr3_aa d_call v_call clone_size j_call
TGTGCCAGCAGCTTGGTGGCGGGGAATGGCTACACCTTC CASSLVAGNGYTF . TRBV5-5 few TRBJ1-2
TGTGCCAGCTCACCCCTCACAGATACTAACTATGGCTACACCTTC CASSPLTDTNYGYTF . TRBV18 . TRBJ1-2
TGCGCCAGCAGCGAAAGAGCGGGGCTTCAAGAGACCCAGTACTTC CASSERAGLQETQYF TRBD2 TRBV5-1 . TRBJ2-5
TGCAGTGCTAGAGATCGGGGACAGGGGGCGGGCGAGCAGTACTTC CSARDRGQGAGEQYF TRBD1 TRBV20-1 few TRBJ2-7
TGTGCCAGCAGTTACAATTCAGGGGGAGAAGGCTACACCTTC CASSYNSGGEGYTF TRBD1 TRBV6-6 . TRBJ1-2
TGTGCCAGCAGGAATCTAGCAACTAATGAAAAACTGTTTTTT CASRNLATNEKLFF . TRBV7-9 few TRBJ1-4
TGTGCCAGCAGGGCGGACACTTCAAATGAAAAACTGTTTTTT CASRADTSNEKLFF . TRBV2 many TRBJ1-4
TGTGCCAGCAGCAACGCCGGGACTAGCGGGGGGGCCGGCACAGATACGCAGTATTTT CASSNAGTSGGAGTDTQYF TRBD2 TRBV5-8 many TRBJ2-3
TGTGCCATCAGTCGGCTGCTTCAGGGTATCGACGAGCAGTACTTC CAISRLLQGIDEQYF . TRBV10-3 many TRBJ2-7
TGCGCCAGCAGCCAAGCCGACCTGAACACTGAAGCTTTCTTT CASSQADLNTEAFF . TRBV4-1 many TRBJ1-1
TGTGCCAGCAGCCAAGAAAGGACTAGCGTTACAGATACGCAGTATTTT CASSQERTSVTDTQYF TRBD2 TRBV4-2 . TRBJ2-3
TGTGCCGGATCGGGGGGGTCCGAAAAAAAACTGTTTTTT CAGSGGSEKKLFF . TRBV28 few TRBJ1-4
TGTGCCAGCAGCTTAATGGGACAGTCGGAAGCTTTCTTT CASSLMGQSEAFF TRBD1 TRBV7-2 . TRBJ1-1
TGTGCCAGCAGTGAACAGGATCCTTTCTTT CASSEQDPFF . TRBV2 few TRBJ1-1
TGTGCCAGCAGTTTCGCGGGGGCGCGCTACGAGCAGTACTTC CASSFAGARYEQYF . TRBV12-3/TRBV12-4 . TRBJ2-7
TGCGCCACCAGAGGAGGCTACCAGTGGACCCAAGAGACCCAGTACTTC CATRGGYQWTQETQYF . TRBV5-1 . TRBJ2-5
TGTGCCAGCCGGGGGGGCGCGATCGTTACTGAAGCTTTCTTT CASRGGAIVTEAFF . TRBV18 few TRBJ1-1
TGTGCCAGCAGTTACCGAGCGGGAGTAGGGGAGACCCAGTACTTC CASSYRAGVGETQYF TRBD2 TRBV6-5 . TRBJ2-5
TGTGCCAGCAGCCGCAATCCCCCCACTGAAGCTTTCTTT CASSRNPPTEAFF . TRBV7-3 once TRBJ1-1
TGTGCCAGCAGCTCAGCCGGGACGTATGGTTCACCCCTCCACTTT CASSSAGTYGSPLHF . TRBV7-2 . TRBJ1-6
TGCAGCGTGCGAGAGGCGGGGAATGAGCAGTTCTTC CSVREAGNEQFF . TRBV29-1 many TRBJ2-1
TGCAGCCCGAGGGACAGCACAGATACGCAGTATTTT CSPRDSTDTQYF . TRBV29-1 . TRBJ2-3
TGTGCCAGCAGTTTCTTCGGGTACGAGCAGTACTTC CASSFFGYEQYF . TRBV27 many TRBJ2-7
TGTGCCAGCAGTGAATCTACGGGGCTGAGGGGCGAGCAGTACTTC CASSESTGLRGEQYF . TRBV25-1 . TRBJ2-7
TGTGCCAGCAGCCCAGGGGGTCCCACCTATGGCTACACCTTC CASSPGGPTYGYTF TRBD1 TRBV7-2 many TRBJ1-2
TGTGCCAGCAGTCCTAACAGGGGGCGATTCACAGATACGCAGTATTTT CASSPNRGRFTDTQYF TRBD1 TRBV28 few TRBJ2-3
TGTGCCAGCAGTGTGACTAGCGGGGGGAGGGATACGCAGTATTTT CASSVTSGGRDTQYF TRBD2 TRBV6-1 few TRBJ2-3
TGTGCCAGCAGGGCGCCCCGGGGGGGTGAAAACACCGGGGAGCTGTTTTTT CASRAPRGGENTGELFF TRBD2 TRBV7-9 . TRBJ2-2
TGTGCCACCTCCGTCGCCGGGGAGCTGTTTTTT CATSVAGELFF . TRBV6-2/TRBV6-3 many TRBJ2-2
TGTGCCAGCAGCCCTGGGGAGGGAAGGGGGGAGCTGTTTTTT CASSPGEGRGELFF TRBD2 TRBV2 few TRBJ2-2
TGTGCCAGCAGCCAGGGGGCGGCTAATGAAAAACTGTTTTTT CASSQGAANEKLFF TRBD1 TRBV11-2 many TRBJ1-4
TGCGCCAGCAGCTTGTCAGGGGGCCGGACTGAAGCTTTCTTT CASSLSGGRTEAFF TRBD1 TRBV5-1 few TRBJ1-1
TGTGCCAGCAGTTACGGAGTGGCAGCGTATGGCTACACCTTC CASSYGVAAYGYTF . TRBV6-5 few TRBJ1-2
TGTGCCAGACGAGACTGGGTCTATGGCTACACCTTC CARRDWVYGYTF . TRBV6-1 once TRBJ1-2
TGTGCCAGCTCACCAAATTCGCAAGCTTCAGATACGCAGTATTTT CASSPNSQASDTQYF . TRBV18 . TRBJ2-3
TGTGCCAGCAGCCCCCCAGGGGTGGGGGGGGCTAGCGGCGAGCAGTACTTC CASSPPGVGGASGEQYF . TRBV11-1 . TRBJ2-7
TGTGCCAGCAGCGTCGAAGACTCTGGGGCCAACGTCCTGACTTTC CASSVEDSGANVLTF . TRBV9 few TRBJ2-6
TGCGCCAGCAGCTTGGAGTACGGGTCCGCCGTCTCTGGGGCCAACGTCCTGACTTTC CASSLEYGSAVSGANVLTF . TRBV5-1 many TRBJ2-6
TGTGCCAGCAGCTTAGGGGGGAACCGCAATGAGCAGTTCTTC CASSLGGNRNEQFF . TRBV11-2 . TRBJ2-1
TGTGCCAGCAGTGACAGGGGGCAAGATAATGAAAAACTGTTTTTT CASSDRGQDNEKLFF TRBD1 TRBV6-5 few TRBJ1-4
TGCGCCAGCAGCCAAGAGCGGGGGGGCCCAGATACGCAGTATTTT CASSQERGGPDTQYF TRBD2 TRBV4-3 many TRBJ2-3
TGTGCCAGCACGACGAGCGGGGGTTCCTACAATGAGCAGTTCTTC CASTTSGGSYNEQFF TRBD2 TRBV6-1 many TRBJ2-1